The next 13 T cell receptor beta chains were all read from a single sample in a study of blood T cell repertoires in COVID-19. The repertoire was sequenced with immunoSEQ multiplex PCR; TCRdb's copy has only in-frame clones and lacks some. There are roughly 270,000 clones in the sample; 88% occur only once, and 9% to 9.5% lies in the top ten. The source material was peripheral blood. The receptors originated from a man between 18 and 29 years old with active or convalescent COVID-19.

The rearrangement joins TRBV12-5 to TRBJ2-5, with D perhaps TRBD2 (7 bases). CDR1 LGHNT and CDR2 FRNRAP come from the germline V gene. The germline V and J ends were trimmed by 2 bases and 2 bases, with 18 bases remaining between them. This CDR3 is built from 17 residues. CDR3 amino acids: CASGLWPGGPGQETQYF. The CDR3, as DNA: TGTGCTAGTGGTTTGTGGCCCGGGGGGCCCGGGCAAGAGACCCAGTACTTC.

This clone was seen a single time. The chain is built from TRBV10-2 and TRBJ2-7, with D possibly being TRBD1 (6 bases). The CDR3 has 16 amino acids. Germline CDR1 and CDR2: WSHSY and SAAADI. V dropped 1 base and J dropped 3 bases, with 16 bases sitting between them. The CDR3 spells CASSEFSGQGHYEQYF. CDR3 coding DNA: TGCGCCAGCAGTGAGTTTTCGGGGCAGGGGCACTACGAGCAGTACTTC.

The rearrangement links TRBV7-9 to TRBJ1-2, with TRBD1 matching over 9 bases. Losses at the gene ends were 5 bases for V and 4 bases for J; bases not matched to a gene: 5. Germline V lookup: CDR1 SEHNR, CDR2 FQNEAQ (reference sequence). This CDR3 has 14 amino acids. CDR3 DNA: TGTGCCAGCAGCCTTGGGACAGGGCCCTATGGCTACACCTTC. Translation: CASSLGTGPYGYTF.

The V and J genes are TRBV27 and TRBJ1-3; 8 bases are shared with TRBD1. This CDR3 is 14 amino acids long. CDR1 MNHEY and CDR2 SMNVEV come from the germline V gene (reference sequence). The trim removed 7 bases at V and 3 bases at J, leaving 5 bases unmatched. The CDR3 DNA is TGTGCCAGCATGGACAGGGCAAATGGAAACACCATATATTTT. It codes for CASMDRANGNTIYF.

This chain links TRBV25-1 with TRBJ1-2; D is undetermined. V was shortened by 5 bases and J by 2 bases, with 15 bases between the two germline ends. The CDR3 contains 15 residues. Germline assignment: CDR1 MGHDK and CDR2 SYGVNS. CDR3 sequence: CASSLPESFNYGYTF. The CDR3, as DNA: TGTGCCAGCAGTCTCCCAGAATCTTTCAACTATGGCTACACCTTC.

The chain recombines TRBV5-5 with TRBJ1-2, with no clear D. The CDR3 runs to 15 residues. Germline CDR1 reads SGHKS; CDR2 reads YYEKEE (reference sequence). Trimming pared 2 bases from V and 4 bases from J, leaving 15 bases between. The CDR3 reads CASSFDREGGYGYTF. The DNA for the CDR3 is TGTGCCAGCAGCTTCGATAGAGAAGGAGGCTATGGCTACACCTTC. Drawing the rest from reference TRBV5-5 and TRBJ1-2, the complete variable domain is DAGVTQSPTHLIKTRGQQVTLRCSPISGHKSVSWYQQVLGQGPQFIFQYYEKEERGRGNFPDRFSARQFPNYSSELNVNALLLGDSALYLCASSFDREGGYGYTFGSGTRLTVV.

For the CDR3, the DNA is TGTGCCAGCAGCCCAGGGGGCTATGGCTACACCTTC. It specifies CASSPGGYGYTF. This sequence joins TRBV7-9 and TRBJ1-2, with TRBD1 matching over 7 bases. Germline CDR1 and CDR2: SEHNR and FQNEAQ (reference sequence). The CDR3 extends over 12 amino acids. V shed 5 bases, J shed 4 bases, and the junction held 1 base outside the gene matches.

V and J are TRBV12-3 or TRBV12-4 and TRBJ1-1; no clear D gene. Deletions cut 3 bases from V and 2 bases from J, with 7 bases between. The length of the CDR3 is 13 residues. CDR3 region: CASSFGGNTEAFF. The CDR3 coding sequence is TGTGCCAGCAGTTTTGGCGGTAACACTGAAGCTTTCTTT.

The J gene is TRBJ1-4, the V gene TRBV7-9; no clear D gene. CDR3 length: 15 residues. The V end lost 6 bases, the J end lost 6 bases, and 17 bases lay between the germline ends. In germline, CDR1 is SEHNR, CDR2 FQNEAQ (reference sequence). The CDR3 loop reads CASRPPGGADEKLFF. For the CDR3, the DNA is TGTGCCAGCAGACCCCCAGGAGGTGCCGATGAAAAACTGTTTTTT.

This clone was recorded once. The chain recombines TRBV6-6 with TRBJ1-1; D unclear. Germline V gives CDR1 MNHNY, CDR2 SVGAGI (reference sequence). The CDR3 length is 13 residues. Trimming took 7 bases from V and 1 from J, leaving 10 bases between them. The CDR3 nucleotides are TGTGCCAGCACTACCCTCGGGAACACTGAAGCTTTCTTT. Translated, it gives CASTTLGNTEAFF.

This rearrangement joins TRBV6-5 to TRBJ1-2; the match to TRBD1 covers 10 bases. Germline CDR1 reads MNHEY; CDR2 reads SVGAGI. The CDR3 spans 15 residues. The V segment lost 4 bases and the J segment 8 bases; nucleotides outside the gene matches: 10. The CDR3 region is CASSSRDRGSGGYTF. The DNA for the CDR3 is TGTGCCAGCAGTTCCCGGGACAGGGGCTCTGGAGGCTACACCTTC.

The chain couples TRBV5-6 to TRBJ1-6; D unresolved. Germline CDR1 SGHDT, CDR2 YYEEEE. CDR3 size: 14 residues. Trimming pared 4 bases from V and 2 bases from J, leaving 7 bases between. In nucleotides, the CDR3 is TGTGCCAGCAGCACGAGGACCTATAATTCACCCCTCCACTTT. Its translation: CASSTRTYNSPLHF.

The genes are TRBV5-1 and TRBJ1-1; D is undetermined. The germline V and J ends were trimmed by 4 bases and 4 bases, with 14 bases remaining between them. Germline V lookup: CDR1 SGHRS, CDR2 YFSETQ. This CDR3 contains 14 residues. The CDR3 DNA follows: TGCGCCAGCAGCCTCGGGGAGGCCGTCACTGAAGCTTTCTTT. This translates into CASSLGEAVTEAFF.